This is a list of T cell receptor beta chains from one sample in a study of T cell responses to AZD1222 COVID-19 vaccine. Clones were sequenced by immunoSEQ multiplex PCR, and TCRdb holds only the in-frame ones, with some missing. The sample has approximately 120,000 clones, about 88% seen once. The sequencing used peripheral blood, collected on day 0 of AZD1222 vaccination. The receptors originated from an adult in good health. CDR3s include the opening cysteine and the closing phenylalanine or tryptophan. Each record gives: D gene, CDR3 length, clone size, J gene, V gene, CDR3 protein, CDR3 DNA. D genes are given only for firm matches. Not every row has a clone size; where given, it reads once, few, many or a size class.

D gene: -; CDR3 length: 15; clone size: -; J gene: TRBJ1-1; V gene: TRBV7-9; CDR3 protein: CASSLVILAGTEAFF; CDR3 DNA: TGTGCCAGCAGCTTAGTAATCCTCGCTGGCACTGAAGCTTTCTTT
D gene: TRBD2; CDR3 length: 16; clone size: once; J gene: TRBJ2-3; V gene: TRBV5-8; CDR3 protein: CASSLGAGGSTDTQYF; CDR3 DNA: TGTGCCAGCAGCTTGGGAGCGGGAGGCAGCACAGATACGCAGTATTTT
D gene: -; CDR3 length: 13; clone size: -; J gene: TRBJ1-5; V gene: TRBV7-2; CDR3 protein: CASSPEGYQPQHF; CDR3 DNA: TGTGCCAGCAGCCCGGAGGGATATCAGCCCCAGCATTTT
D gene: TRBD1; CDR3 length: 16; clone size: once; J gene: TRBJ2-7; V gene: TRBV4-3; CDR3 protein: CASSQIGTGGSYEQYF; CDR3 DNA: TGCGCCAGCAGCCAAATTGGGACAGGAGGGTCCTACGAGCAGTACTTC
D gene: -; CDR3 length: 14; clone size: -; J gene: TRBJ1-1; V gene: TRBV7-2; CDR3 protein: CASSFQAGNTEAFF; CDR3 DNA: TGTGCCAGCAGCTTCCAGGCAGGGAACACTGAAGCTTTCTTT
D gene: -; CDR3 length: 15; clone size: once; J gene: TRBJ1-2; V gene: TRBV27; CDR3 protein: CASSLRGGSNYGYTF; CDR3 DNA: TGTGCCAGCAGTTTGCGGGGGGGGTCTAACTATGGCTACACCTTC
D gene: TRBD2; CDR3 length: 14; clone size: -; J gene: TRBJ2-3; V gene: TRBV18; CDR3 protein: CASSPASGADTQYF; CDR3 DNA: TGTGCCAGCTCACCCGCTAGCGGGGCAGATACGCAGTATTTT
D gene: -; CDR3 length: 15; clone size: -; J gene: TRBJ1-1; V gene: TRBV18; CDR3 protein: CASSPSAGLNTEAFF; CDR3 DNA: TGTGCCAGCTCACCATCAGCAGGGCTGAACACTGAAGCTTTCTTT
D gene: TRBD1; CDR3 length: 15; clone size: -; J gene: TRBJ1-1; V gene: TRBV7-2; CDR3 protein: CASSLEGGLNTEAFF; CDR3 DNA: TGTGCCAGCAGCTTAGAAGGGGGCCTGAACACTGAAGCTTTCTTT
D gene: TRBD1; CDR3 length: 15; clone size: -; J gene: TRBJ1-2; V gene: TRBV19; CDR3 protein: CASSPKQGAGGGYTF; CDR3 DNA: TGTGCCAGTAGCCCGAAACAGGGGGCAGGTGGTGGCTACACCTTC
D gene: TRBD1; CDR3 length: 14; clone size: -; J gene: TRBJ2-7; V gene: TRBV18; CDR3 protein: CASSPGDRGYEQYF; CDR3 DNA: TGTGCCAGCTCACCTGGGGACAGGGGGTACGAGCAGTACTTC
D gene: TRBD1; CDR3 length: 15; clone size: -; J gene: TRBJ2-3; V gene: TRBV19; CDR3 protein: CASSLGTGRTDTQYF; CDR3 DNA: TGTGCCAGTAGTTTGGGGACAGGGCGGACAGATACGCAGTATTTT
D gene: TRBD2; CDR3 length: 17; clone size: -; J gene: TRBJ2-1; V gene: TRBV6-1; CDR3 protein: CASSENPPPGGNNEQFF; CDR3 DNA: TGTGCCAGCAGCGAAAACCCGCCTCCGGGGGGGAACAATGAGCAGTTCTTC
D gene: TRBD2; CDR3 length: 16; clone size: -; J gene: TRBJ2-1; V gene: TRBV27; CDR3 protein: CASDPRRLAGGFEQFF; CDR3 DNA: TGTGCCAGCGACCCCCGGAGACTAGCGGGAGGCTTTGAGCAGTTCTTC
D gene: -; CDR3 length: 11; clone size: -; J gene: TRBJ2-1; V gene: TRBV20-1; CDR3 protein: CSAPRDIRQFF; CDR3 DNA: TGCAGTGCCCCCCGCGACATACGGCAGTTCTTC
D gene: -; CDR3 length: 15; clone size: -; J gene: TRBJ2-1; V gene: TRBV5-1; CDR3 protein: CASSLGLASTNEQFF; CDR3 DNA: TGCGCCAGCAGCTTAGGGCTTGCTAGCACCAATGAGCAGTTCTTC
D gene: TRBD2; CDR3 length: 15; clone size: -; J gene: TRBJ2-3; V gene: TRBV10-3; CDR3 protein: CAIQTVSGRTDTQYF; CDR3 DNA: TGTGCCATCCAGACGGTTAGCGGGAGAACAGATACGCAGTATTTT
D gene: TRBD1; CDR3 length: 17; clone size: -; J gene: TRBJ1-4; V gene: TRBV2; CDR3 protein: CASREETGYRPNEKLFF; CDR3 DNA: TGTGCCAGCAGAGAAGAGACAGGGTATCGTCCTAATGAAAAACTGTTTTTT
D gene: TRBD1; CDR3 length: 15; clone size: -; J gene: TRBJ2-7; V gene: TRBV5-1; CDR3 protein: CASSPGQGSPYEQYF; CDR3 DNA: TGCGCCAGCAGCCCCGGACAGGGCTCTCCGTACGAGCAGTACTTC
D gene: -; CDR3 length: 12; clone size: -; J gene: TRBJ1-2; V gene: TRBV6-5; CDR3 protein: CASSPGDYGYTF; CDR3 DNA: TGTGCCAGCAGCCCCGGGGACTATGGCTACACCTTC
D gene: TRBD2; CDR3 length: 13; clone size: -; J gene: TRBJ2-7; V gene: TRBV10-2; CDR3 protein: CAIELAGVYEQYF; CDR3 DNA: TGCGCCATCGAACTAGCGGGAGTTTACGAGCAGTACTTC
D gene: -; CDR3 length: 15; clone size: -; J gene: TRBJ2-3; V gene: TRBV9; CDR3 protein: CASSVDASGTDTQYF; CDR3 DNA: TGTGCCAGCAGCGTAGATGCTAGTGGCACAGATACGCAGTATTTT
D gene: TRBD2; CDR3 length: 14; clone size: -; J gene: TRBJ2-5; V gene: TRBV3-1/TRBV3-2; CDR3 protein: CASSHLGGQETQYF; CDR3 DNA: TGTGCCAGCAGCCATCTCGGGGGGCAAGAGACCCAGTACTTC
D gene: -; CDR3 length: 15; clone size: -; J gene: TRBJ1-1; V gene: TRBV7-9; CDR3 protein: CASSLAQGTSTEAFF; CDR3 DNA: TGTGCCAGCAGCTTAGCGCAAGGGACGTCCACTGAAGCTTTCTTT
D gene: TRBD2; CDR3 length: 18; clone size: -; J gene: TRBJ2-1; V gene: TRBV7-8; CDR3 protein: CASSLTDRSGRGYNEQFF; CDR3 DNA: TGTGCCAGCAGCTTAACTGATCGAAGCGGGAGGGGGTACAATGAGCAGTTCTTC
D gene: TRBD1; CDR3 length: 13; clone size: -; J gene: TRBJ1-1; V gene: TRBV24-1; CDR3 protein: CATATGVNTEAFF; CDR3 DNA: TGTGCCACCGCCACAGGGGTAAACACTGAAGCTTTCTTT
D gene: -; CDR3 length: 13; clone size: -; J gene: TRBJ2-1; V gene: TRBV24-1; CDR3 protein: CATSGSAYNEQFF; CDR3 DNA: TGTGCCACCAGTGGAAGCGCGTACAATGAGCAGTTCTTC
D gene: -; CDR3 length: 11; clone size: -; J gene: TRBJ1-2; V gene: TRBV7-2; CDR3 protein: CASSSGGGYTF; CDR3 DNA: TGTGCCAGCAGCTCGGGAGGAGGCTACACCTTC
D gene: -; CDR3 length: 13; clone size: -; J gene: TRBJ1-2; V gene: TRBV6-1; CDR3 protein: CASSEAPGYGYTF; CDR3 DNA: TGTGCCAGCAGTGAAGCCCCCGGGTATGGCTACACCTTC
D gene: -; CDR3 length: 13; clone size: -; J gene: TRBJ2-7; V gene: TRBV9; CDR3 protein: CASSASGKNEQYF; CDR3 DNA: TGTGCCAGCAGTGCGTCCGGCAAGAACGAGCAGTACTTC
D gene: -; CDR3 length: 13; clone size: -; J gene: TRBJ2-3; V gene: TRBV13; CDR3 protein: CASSLGSQDTQYF; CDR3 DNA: TGTGCCAGCAGCTTAGGGTCCCAAGATACGCAGTATTTT
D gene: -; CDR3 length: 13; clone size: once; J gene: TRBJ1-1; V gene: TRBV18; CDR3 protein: CASSPVGETEAFF; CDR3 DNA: TGTGCCAGCTCACCAGTGGGCGAGACTGAAGCTTTCTTT
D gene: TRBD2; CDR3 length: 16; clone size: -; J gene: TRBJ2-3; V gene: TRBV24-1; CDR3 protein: CATCEVSGGATDTQYF; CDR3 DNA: TGTGCCACCTGTGAGGTTAGCGGGGGGGCCACAGATACGCAGTATTTT
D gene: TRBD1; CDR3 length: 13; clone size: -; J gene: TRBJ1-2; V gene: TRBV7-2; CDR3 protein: CASSFDRESGYTF; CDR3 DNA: TGTGCCAGCAGCTTCGACAGGGAAAGCGGCTACACCTTC
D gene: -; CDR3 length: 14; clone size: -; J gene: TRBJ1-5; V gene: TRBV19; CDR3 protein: CASSMLVGNQPQHF; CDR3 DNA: TGTGCCAGTAGTATGTTGGTGGGCAATCAGCCCCAGCATTTT
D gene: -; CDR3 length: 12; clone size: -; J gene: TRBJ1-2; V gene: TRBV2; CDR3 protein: CASSATNYGYTF; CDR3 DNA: TGTGCCAGCAGTGCAACTAACTATGGCTACACCTTC
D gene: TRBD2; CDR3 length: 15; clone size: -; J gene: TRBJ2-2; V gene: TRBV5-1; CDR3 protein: CASSLVGLAAGELFF; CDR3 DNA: TGCGCCAGCAGCTTGGTGGGACTAGCGGCCGGGGAGCTGTTTTTT
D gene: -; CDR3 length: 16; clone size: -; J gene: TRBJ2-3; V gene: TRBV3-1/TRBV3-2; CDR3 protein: CASSPDGGSRKNTQYF; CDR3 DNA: TGTGCCAGCAGCCCTGATGGGGGGAGCAGAAAGAATACGCAGTATTTT
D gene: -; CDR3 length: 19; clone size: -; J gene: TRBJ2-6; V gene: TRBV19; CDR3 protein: CASKSPLRQETSGANVLTF; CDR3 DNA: TGTGCCAGTAAGTCGCCGTTGAGACAGGAAACCTCTGGGGCCAACGTCCTGACTTTC
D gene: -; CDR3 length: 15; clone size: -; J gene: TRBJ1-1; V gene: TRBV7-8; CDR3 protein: CASTAKGGLNTEAFF; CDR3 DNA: TGTGCCAGCACCGCTAAGGGGGGTTTAAACACTGAAGCTTTCTTT
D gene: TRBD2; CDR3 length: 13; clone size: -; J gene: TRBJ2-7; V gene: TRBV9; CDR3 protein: CASSLGGVGEQYF; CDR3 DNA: TGTGCCAGCAGCCTCGGGGGGGTCGGCGAGCAGTACTTC
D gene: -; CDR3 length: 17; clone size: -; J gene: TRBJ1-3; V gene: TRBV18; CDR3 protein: CASSRLSTANSGNTIYF; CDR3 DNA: TGTGCCAGCTCACGCCTGAGCACGGCCAACTCTGGAAACACCATATATTTT
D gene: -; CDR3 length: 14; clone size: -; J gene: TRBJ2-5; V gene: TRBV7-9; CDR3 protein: CASSSRTTQETQYF; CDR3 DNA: TGTGCCAGCAGCTCCCGGACTACCCAAGAGACCCAGTACTTC
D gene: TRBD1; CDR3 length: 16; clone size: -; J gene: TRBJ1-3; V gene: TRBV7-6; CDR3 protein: CASRQRTGSSGNTIYF; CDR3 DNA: TGTGCCAGCAGGCAGAGGACAGGAAGCTCTGGAAACACCATATATTTT